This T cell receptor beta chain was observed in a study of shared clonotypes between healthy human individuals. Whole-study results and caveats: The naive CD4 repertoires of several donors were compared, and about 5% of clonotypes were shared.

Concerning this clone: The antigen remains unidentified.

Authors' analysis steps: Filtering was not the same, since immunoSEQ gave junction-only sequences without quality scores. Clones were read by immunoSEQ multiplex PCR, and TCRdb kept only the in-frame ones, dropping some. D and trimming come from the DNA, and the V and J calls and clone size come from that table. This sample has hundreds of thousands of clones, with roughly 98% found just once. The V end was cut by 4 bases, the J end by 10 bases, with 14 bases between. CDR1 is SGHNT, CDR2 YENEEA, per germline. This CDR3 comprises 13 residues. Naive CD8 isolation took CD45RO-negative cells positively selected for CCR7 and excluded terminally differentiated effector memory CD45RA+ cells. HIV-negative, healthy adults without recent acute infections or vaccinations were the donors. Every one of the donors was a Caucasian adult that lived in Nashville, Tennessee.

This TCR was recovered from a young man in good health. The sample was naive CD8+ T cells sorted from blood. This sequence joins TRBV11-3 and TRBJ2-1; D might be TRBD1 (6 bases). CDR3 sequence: CASSSTDRREQFF. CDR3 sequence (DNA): TGTGCCAGCAGCTCCACCGACAGGAGGGAGCAGTTCTTC.